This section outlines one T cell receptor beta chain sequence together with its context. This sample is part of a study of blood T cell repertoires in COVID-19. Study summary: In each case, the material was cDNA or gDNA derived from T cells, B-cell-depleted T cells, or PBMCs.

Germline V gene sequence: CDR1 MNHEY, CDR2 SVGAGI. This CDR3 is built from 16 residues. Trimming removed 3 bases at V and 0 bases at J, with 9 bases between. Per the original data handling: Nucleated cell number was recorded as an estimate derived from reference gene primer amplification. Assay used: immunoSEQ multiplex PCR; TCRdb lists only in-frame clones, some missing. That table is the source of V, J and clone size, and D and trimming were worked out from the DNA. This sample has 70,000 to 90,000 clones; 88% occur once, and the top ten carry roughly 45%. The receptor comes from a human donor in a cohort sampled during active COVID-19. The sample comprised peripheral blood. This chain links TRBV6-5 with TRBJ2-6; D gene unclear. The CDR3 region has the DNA TGTGCCAGCAGTTATTGGGCCAGCTCTGGGGCCAACGTCCTGACTTTC. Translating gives CASSYWASSGANVLTF.